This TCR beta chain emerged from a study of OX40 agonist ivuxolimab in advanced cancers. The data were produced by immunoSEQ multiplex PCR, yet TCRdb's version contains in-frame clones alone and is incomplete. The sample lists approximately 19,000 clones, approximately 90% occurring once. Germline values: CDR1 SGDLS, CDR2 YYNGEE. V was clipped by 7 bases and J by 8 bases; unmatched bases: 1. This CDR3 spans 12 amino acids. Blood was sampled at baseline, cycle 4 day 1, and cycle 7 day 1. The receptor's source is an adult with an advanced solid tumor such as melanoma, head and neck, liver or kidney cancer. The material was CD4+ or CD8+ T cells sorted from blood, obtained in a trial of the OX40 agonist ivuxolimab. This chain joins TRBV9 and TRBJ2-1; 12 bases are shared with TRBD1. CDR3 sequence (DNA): TGTGCCAGCGGGACAGGGGGCGATGAGCAGTTCTTC. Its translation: CASGTGGDEQFF.